Sequencing of this T cell receptor (beta chain) was carried out in a study of cytomegalovirus exposure and HLA in healthy donors. Study results and caveats: Researchers reportedly found TCR beta sequences accurately predicted most subjects' HLA-A and HLA-B alleles. Later on, analysis showed that most CMV-associated TCR beta chains appeared to be HLA-restricted. Using the classifier, cytomegalovirus status was reportedly diagnosed with high specificity and sensitivity.

A multiplex PCR was run with 60 Vbeta primers and 13 Jbeta primers. Only in-frame clones appear in the TCRdb table, and some are missing; sequencing was by immunoSEQ multiplex PCR. This specimen shows about 76,000 clones; the ten leading clones hold around 5%. For this clone: Its target is not known.

Trimming took off 4 bases at V and 3 bases at J, with 15 bases between the two ends. CDR1 is SGHRS and CDR2 is YFSETQ in the germline V gene. CDR3 length equals 15 residues. The gene calls are TRBV5-1 and TRBJ2-3, with D possibly TRBD1 on 5 matching bases. The TCR sequence derives from a woman between 40 and 55 years old in good health and CMV-seropositive. The sample taken for sequencing was PBMCs. CDR3 coding DNA: TGCGCCAGCAGCCAACAGGCCTTAGGGACAGATACGCAGTATTTT. Amino acid sequence: CASSQQALGTDTQYF.